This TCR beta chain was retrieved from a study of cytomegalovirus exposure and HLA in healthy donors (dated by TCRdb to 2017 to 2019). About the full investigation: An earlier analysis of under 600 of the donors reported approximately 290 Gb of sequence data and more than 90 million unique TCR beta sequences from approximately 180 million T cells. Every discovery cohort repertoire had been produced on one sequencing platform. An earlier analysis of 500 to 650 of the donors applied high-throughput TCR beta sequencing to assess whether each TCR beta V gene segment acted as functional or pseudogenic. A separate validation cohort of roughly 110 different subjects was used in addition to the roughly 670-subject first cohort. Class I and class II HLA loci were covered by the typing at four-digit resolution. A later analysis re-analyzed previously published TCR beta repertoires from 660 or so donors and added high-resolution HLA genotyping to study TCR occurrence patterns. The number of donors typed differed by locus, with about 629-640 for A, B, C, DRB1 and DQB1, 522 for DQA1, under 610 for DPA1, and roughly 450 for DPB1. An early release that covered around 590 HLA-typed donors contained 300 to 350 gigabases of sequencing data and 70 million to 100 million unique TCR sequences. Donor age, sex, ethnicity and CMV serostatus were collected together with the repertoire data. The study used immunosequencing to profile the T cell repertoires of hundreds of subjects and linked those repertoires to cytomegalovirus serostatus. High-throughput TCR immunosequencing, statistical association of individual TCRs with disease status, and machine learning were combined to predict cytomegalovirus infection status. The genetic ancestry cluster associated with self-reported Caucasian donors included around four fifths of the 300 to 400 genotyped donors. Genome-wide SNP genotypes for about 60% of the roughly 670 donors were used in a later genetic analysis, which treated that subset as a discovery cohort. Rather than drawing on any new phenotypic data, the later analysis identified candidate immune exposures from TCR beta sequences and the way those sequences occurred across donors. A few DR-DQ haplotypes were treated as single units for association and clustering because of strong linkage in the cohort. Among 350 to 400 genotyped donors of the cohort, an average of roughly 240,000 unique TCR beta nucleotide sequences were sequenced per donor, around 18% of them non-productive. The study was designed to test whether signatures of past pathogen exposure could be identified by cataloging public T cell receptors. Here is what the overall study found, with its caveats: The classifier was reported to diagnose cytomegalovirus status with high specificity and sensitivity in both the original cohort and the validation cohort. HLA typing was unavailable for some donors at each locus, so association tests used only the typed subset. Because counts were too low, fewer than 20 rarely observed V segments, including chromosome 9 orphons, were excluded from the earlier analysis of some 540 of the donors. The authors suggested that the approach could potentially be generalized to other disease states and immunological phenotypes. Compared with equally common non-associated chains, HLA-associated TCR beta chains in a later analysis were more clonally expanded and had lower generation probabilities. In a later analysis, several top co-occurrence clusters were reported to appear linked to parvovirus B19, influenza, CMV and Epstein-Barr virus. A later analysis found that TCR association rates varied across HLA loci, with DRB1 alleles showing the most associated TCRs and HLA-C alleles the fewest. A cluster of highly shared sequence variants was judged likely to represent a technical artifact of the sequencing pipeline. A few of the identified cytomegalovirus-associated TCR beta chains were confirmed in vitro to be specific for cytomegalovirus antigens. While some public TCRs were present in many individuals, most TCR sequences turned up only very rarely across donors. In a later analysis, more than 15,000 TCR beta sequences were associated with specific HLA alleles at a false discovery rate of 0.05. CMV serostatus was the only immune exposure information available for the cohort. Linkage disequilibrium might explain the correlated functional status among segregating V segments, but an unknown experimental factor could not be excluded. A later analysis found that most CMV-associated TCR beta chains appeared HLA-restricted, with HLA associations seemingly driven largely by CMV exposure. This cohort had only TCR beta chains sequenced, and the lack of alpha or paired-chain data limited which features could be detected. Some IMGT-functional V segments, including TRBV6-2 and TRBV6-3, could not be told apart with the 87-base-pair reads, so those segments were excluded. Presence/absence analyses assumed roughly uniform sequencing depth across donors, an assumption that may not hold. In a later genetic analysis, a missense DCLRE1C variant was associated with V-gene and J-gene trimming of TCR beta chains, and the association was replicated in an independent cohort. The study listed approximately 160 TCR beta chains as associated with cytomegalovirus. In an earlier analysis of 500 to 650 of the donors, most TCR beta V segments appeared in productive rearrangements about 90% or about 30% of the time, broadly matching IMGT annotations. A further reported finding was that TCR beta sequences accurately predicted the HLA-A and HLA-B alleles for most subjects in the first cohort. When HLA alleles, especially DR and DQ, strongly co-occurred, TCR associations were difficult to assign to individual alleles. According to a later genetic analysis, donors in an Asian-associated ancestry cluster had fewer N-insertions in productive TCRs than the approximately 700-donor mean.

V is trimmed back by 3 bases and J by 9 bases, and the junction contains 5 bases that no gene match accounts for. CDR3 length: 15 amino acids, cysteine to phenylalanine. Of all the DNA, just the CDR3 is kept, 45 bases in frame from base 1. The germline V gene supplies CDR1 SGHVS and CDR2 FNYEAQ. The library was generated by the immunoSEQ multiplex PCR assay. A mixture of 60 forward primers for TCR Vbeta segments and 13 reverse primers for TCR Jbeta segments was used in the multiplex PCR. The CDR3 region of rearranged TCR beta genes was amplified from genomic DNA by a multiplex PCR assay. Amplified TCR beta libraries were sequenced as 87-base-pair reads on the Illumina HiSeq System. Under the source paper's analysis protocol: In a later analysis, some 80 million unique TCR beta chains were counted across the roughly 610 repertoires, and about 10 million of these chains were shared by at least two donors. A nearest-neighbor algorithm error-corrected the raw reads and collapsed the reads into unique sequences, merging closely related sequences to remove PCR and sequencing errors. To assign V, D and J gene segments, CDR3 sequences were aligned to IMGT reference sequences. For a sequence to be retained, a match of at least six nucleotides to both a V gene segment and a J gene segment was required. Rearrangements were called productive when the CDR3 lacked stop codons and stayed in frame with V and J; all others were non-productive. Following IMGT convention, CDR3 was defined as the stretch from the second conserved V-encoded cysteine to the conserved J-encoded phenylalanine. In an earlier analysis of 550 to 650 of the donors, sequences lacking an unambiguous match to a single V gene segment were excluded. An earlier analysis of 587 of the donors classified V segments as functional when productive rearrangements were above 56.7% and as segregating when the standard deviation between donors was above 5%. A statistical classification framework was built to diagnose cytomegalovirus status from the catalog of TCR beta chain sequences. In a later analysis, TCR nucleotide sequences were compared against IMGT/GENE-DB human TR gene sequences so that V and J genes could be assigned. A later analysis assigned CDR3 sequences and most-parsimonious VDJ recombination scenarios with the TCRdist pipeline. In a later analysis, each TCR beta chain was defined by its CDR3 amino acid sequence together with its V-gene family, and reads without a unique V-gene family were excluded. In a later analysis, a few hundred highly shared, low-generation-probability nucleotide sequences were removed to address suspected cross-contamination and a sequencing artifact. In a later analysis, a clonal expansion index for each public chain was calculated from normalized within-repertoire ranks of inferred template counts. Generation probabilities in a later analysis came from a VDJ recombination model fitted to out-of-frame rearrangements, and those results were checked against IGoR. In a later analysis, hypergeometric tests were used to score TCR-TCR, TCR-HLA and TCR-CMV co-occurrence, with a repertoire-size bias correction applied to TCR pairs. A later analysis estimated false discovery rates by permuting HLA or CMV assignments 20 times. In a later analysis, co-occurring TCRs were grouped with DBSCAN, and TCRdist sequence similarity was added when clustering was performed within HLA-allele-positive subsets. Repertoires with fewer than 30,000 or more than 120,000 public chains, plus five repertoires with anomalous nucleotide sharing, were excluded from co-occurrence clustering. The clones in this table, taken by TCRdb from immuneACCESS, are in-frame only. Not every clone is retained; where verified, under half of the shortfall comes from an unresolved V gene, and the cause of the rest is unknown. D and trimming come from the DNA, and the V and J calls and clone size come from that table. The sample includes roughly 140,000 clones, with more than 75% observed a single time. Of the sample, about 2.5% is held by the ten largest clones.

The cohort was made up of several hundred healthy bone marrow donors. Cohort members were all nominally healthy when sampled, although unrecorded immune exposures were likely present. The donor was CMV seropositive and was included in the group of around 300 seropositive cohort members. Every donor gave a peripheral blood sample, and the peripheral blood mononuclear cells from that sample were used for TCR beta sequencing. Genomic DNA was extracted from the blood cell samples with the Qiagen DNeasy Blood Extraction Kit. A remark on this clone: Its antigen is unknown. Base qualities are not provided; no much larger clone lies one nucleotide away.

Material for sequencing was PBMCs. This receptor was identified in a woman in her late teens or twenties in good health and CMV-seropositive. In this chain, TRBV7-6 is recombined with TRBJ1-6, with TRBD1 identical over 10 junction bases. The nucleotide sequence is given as TGTGCCAGCAGCTTCGGACAGGGGGGAGGTTCACCCCTCCACTTT. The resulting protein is CASSFGQGGGSPLHF.